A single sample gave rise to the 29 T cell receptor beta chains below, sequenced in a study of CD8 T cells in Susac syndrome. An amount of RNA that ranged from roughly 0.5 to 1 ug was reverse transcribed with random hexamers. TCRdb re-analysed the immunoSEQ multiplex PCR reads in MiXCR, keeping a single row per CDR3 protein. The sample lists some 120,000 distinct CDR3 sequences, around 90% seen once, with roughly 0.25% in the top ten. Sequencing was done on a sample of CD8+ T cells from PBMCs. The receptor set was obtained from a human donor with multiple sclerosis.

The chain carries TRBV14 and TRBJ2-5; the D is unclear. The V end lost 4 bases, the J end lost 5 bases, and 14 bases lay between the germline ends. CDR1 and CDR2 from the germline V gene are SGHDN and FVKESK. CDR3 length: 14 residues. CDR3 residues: CASSPQMVRETQYF. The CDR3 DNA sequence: TGTGCCAGCAGCCCTCAGATGGTACGGGAGACCCAGTACTTC.

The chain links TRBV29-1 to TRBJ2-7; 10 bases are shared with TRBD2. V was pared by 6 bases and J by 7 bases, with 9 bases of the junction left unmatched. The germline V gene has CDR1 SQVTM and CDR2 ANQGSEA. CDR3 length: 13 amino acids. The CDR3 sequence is CSVVGLATGEQYF. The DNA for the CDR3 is TGCAGCGTGGTGGGACTAGCGACGGGGGAGCAGTACTTC.

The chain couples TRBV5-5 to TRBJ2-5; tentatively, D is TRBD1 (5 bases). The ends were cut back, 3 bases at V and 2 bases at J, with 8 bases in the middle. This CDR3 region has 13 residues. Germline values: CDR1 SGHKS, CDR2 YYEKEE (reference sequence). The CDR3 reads CASSSRQQETQYF. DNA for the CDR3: TGTGCCAGCAGCTCGCGACAGCAAGAGACCCAGTACTTC.

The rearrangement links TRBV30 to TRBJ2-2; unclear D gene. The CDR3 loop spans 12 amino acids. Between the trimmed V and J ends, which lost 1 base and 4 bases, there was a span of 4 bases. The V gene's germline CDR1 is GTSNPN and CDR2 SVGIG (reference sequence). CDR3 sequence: CAWSGGTGELFF. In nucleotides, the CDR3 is TGTGCCTGGAGTGGAGGCACCGGGGAGCTGTTTTTT.

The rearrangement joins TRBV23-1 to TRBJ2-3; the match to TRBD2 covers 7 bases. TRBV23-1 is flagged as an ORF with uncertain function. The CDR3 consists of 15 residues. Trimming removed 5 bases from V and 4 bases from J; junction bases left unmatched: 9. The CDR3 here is CASSLAGNRADTQYF. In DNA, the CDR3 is TGCGCCAGCAGTTTAGCGGGTAATCGGGCAGATACGCAGTATTTT.

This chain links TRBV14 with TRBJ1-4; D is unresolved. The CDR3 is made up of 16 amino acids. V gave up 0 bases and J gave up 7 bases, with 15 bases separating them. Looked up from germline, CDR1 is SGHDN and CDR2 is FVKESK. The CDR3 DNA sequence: TGTGCCAGCAGCCAAGATAGTGGCAGGACGACTGAAAAACTGTTTTTT. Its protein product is CASSQDSGRTTEKLFF.

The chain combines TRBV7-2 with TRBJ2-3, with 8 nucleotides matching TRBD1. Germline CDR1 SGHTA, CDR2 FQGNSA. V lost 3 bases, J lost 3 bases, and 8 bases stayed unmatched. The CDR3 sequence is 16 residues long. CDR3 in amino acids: CASSFADRVFTDTQYF. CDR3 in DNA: TGTGCCAGCAGCTTTGCGGACAGGGTTTTTACAGATACGCAGTATTTT.

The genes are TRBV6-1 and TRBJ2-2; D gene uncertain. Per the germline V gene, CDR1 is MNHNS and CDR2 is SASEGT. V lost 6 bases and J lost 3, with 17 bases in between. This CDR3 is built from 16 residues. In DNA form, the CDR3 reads TGTGCCAGCAGCCTTGCTTCCGGGTCCTACACCGGGGAGCTGTTTTTT. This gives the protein CASSLASGSYTGELFF.

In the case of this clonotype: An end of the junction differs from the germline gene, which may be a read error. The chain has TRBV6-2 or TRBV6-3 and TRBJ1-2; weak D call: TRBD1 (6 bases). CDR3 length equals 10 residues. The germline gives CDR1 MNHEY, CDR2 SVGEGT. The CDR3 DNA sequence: TGTGCCAGCAGTTACCGGGACACCTTCTTC. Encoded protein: CASSYRDTFF.

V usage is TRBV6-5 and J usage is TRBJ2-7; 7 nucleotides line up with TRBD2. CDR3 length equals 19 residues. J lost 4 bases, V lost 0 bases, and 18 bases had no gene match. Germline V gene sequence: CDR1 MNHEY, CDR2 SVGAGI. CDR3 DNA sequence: TGTGCCAGCAGTTACTCGGGAGGGCCATCCGGACCTTCCTTTTACGAGCAGTACTTC. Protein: CASSYSGGPSGPSFYEQYF.

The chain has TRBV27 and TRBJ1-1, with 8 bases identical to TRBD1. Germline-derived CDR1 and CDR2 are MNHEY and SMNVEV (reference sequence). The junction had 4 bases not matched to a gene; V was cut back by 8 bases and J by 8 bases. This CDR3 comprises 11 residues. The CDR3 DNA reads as TGTGCCAGCTCCAGGGGGCGAGAAGCTTTCTTT. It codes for CASSRGREAFF.

This chain's CDR3 is CASSSNRPGLAGTGELFF. The CDR3 DNA reads TGCGCCAGCAGCTCTAACAGACCGGGACTAGCGGGAACCGGGGAGCTGTTTTTT. This rearrangement joins TRBV5-1 to TRBJ2-2, with 13 bases aligning to TRBD2. There are 18 residues in the CDR3. Germline CDR1 SGHRS, CDR2 YFSETQ. The V and J ends lost 3 bases and 5 bases, in that order; junction bases with no gene match: 10.

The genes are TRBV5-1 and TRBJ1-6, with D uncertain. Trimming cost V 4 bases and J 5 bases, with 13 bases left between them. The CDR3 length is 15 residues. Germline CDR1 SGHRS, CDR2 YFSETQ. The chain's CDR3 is CASSVLERDNSPLHF. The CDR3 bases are TGCGCCAGCAGCGTGTTGGAACGAGATAATTCACCCCTCCACTTT. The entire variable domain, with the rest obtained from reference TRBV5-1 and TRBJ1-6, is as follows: KAGVTQTPRYLIKTRGQQVTLSCSPISGHRSVSWYQQTPGQGLQFLFEYFSETQRNKGNFPGRFSGRQFSNSRSEMNVSTLELGDSALYLCASSVLERDNSPLHFGNGTRLTVT.

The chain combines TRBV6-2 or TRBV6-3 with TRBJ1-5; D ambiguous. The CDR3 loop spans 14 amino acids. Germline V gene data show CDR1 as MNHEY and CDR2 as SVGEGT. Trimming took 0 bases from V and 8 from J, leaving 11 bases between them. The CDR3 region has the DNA TGTGCCAGCAGTTACTCTGCGTCTACGGAGCCCCAGCATTTT. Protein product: CASSYSASTEPQHF.

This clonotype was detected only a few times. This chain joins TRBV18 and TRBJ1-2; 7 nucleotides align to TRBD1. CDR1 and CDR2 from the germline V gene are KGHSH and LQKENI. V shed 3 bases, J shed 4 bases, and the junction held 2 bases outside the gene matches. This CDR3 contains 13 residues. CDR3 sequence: CASSPQGGYGYTF. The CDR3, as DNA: TGTGCCAGCTCACCTCAGGGGGGCTATGGCTACACCTTC.

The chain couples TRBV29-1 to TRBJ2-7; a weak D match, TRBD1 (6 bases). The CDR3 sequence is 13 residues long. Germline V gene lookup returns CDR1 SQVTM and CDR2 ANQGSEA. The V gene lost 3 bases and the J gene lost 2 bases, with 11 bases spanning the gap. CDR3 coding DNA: TGCAGCGTTGAGATGAGGGACACCTACGAGCAGTACTTC. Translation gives CSVEMRDTYEQYF.

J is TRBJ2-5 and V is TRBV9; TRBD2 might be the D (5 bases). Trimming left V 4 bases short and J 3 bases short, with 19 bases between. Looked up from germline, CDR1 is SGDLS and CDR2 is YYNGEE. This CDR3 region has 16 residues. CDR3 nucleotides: TGTGCCAGCAGCCTAAGTAACGGCGCCGGGAAAGAGACCCAGTACTTC. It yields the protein CASSLSNGAGKETQYF.

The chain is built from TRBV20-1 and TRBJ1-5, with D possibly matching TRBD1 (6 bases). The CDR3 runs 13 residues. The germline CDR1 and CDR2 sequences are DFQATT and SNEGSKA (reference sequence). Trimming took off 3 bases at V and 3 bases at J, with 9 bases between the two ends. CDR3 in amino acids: CSARRGSNQPQHF. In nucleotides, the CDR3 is TGCAGTGCTAGGAGGGGGTCCAATCAGCCCCAGCATTTT.

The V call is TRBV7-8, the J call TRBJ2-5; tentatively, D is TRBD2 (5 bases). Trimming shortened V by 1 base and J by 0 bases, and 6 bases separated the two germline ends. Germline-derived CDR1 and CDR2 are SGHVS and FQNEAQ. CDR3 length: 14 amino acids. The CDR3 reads CASSLGRNQETQYF. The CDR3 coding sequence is TGTGCCAGCAGCTTAGGGAGGAACCAAGAGACCCAGTACTTC. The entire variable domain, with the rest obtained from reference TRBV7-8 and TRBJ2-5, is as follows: GAGVSQSPRYKVAKRGQDVALRCDPISGHVSLFWYQQALGQGPEFLTYFQNEAQLDKSGLPSDRFFAERPEGSVSTLKIQRTQQEDSAVYLCASSLGRNQETQYFGPGTRLLVL.

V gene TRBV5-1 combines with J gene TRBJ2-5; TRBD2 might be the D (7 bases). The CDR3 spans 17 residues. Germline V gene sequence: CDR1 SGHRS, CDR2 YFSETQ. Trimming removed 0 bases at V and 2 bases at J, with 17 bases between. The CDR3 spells CASSLAGGQGAQETQYF. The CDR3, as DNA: TGCGCCAGCAGCTTGGCGGGGGGACAAGGAGCTCAAGAGACCCAGTACTTC. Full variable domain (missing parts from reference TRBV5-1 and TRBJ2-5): KAGVTQTPRYLIKTRGQQVTLSCSPISGHRSVSWYQQTPGQGLQFLFEYFSETQRNKGNFPGRFSGRQFSNSRSEMNVSTLELGDSALYLCASSLAGGQGAQETQYFGPGTRLLVL.

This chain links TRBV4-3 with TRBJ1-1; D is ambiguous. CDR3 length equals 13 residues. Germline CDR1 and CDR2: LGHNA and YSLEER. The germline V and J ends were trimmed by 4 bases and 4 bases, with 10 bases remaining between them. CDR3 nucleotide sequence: TGCGCCAGCAGCCCAGACATGGGCACTGAAGCTTTCTTT. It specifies CASSPDMGTEAFF.

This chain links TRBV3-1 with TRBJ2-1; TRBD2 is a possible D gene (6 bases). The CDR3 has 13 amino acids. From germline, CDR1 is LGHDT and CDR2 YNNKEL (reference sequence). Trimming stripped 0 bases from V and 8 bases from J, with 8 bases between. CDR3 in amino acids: CASSQESSDEQFF. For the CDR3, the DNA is TGTGCCAGCAGCCAAGAGTCTAGCGATGAGCAGTTCTTC.

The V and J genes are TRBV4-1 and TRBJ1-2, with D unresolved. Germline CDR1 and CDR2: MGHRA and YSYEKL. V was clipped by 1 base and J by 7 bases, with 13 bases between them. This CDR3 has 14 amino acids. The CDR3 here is CASSQGTLGFGYTF. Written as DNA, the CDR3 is TGCGCCAGCAGCCAAGGGACCCTCGGCTTTGGCTACACCTTC.

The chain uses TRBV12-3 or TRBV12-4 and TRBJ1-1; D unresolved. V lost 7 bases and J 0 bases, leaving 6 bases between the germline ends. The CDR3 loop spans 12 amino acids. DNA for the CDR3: TGTGCCAGCAACGGCATGAACACTGAAGCTTTCTTT. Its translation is CASNGMNTEAFF.

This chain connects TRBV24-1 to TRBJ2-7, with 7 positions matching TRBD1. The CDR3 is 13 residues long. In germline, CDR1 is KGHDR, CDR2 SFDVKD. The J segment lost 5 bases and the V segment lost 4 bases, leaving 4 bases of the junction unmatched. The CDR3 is CATSDPTGDEQYF. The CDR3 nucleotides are TGTGCCACCAGTGACCCAACAGGGGACGAGCAGTACTTC.

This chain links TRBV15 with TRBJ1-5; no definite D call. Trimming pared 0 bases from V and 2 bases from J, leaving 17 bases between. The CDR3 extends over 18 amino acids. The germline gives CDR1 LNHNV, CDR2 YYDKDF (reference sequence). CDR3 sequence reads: CATSRDRAGAGGNQPQHF. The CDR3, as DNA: TGTGCCACCAGCAGAGATCGTGCGGGAGCGGGTGGCAATCAGCCCCAGCATTTT.

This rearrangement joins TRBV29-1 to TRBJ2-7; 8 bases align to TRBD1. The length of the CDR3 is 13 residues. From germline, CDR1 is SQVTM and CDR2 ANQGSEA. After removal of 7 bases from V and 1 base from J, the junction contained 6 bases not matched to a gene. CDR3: CSARTGRSYEQYF. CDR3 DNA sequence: TGCAGCGCCAGGACAGGGCGATCCTACGAGCAGTACTTC.

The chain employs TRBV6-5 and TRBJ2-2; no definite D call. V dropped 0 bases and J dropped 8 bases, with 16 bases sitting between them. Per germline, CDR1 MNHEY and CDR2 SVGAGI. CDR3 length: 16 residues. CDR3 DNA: TGTGCCAGCAGTTACTCGAATGTGGTGGCCGAGGGGGAGCTGTTTTTT. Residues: CASSYSNVVAEGELFF.

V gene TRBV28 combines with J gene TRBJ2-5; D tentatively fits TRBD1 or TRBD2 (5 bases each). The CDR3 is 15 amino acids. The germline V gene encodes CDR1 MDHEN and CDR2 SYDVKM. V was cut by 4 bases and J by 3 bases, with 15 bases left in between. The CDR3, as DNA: TGTGCCAGCAGTTCACTCCCGGGACGGGAAGAGACCCAGTACTTC. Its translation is CASSSLPGREETQYF.